These 12 T cell receptor beta chains were sequenced from one sample in a study of shared clonotypes between healthy human individuals. Using immunoSEQ multiplex PCR, the repertoire was profiled, and TCRdb retains in-frame clones only, with some absent. The table has about 2.4 million clones, around nine tenths seen once. The sample comprised naive CD4+ T cells sorted from blood. As for subset: CD45RA+ positively selected. These receptors all come from a young man in good health.

V gene TRBV27 combines with J gene TRBJ2-5; TRBD2 agrees at 13 bases. The CDR3 runs to 18 residues. Germline CDR1 MNHEY, CDR2 SMNVEV (reference sequence). V lost 2 bases, J lost 0 bases, and 6 bases stayed unmatched. The chain's CDR3 is CASSLKLGTSGNQETQYF. CDR3 sequence (DNA): TGTGCCAGCAGTTTAAAGCTGGGGACTAGCGGGAACCAAGAGACCCAGTACTTC.

Comments on this clone: The junction does not match germline at one end; this may be a read error. The chain links TRBV6-1 to TRBJ1-1; D ambiguous. Germline CDR1 is MNHNS and CDR2 is SASEGT. This CDR3 has 16 amino acids. The CDR3 protein is CAGSEVGRPPRTEAFF. Here the CDR3 DNA reads TGTGCCGGCAGTGAAGTTGGCAGGCCGCCCCGCACTGAAGCTTTCTTT.

The gene calls are TRBV5-6 and TRBJ2-1; no definite D call. Between the trimmed V and J ends, which lost 1 base and 3 bases, there was a span of 8 bases. Germline lookup yields CDR1 SGHDT and CDR2 YYEEEE. There are 14 residues in the CDR3. The DNA of the CDR3 is TGTGCCAGCAGCTTGTTTTCTCTCTACAATGAGCAGTTCTTC. Translated, it gives CASSLFSLYNEQFF.

The chain joins TRBV29-1 to TRBJ2-7; D not resolved. Germline loops: CDR1 SQVTM, CDR2 ANQGSEA. V was trimmed by 4 bases and J by 0 bases, leaving 16 bases between them. The CDR3 has 15 residues. In DNA form, the CDR3 reads TGCAGCGTTGGTCCCGCCGGGTCGAGCTCCTACGAGCAGTACTTC. It specifies CSVGPAGSSSYEQYF.

This sequence joins TRBV11-2 and TRBJ1-5, with 7 bases fitting TRBD1. V dropped 5 bases and J dropped 5; count of bases not matched to a gene: 9. CDR1 SGHAT and CDR2 FQNNGV come from the germline V gene. This CDR3 region has 15 residues. CDR3 coding DNA: TGTGCCAGCAGCAAAGGGGGCCCACAGTATCAGCCCCAGCATTTT. The encoded protein is CASSKGGPQYQPQHF.

On this clone itself: The sample holds other DNA sequences that translate to the same CDR3. The chain recombines TRBV18 with TRBJ2-7, with D perhaps matching TRBD1 (6 bases). The germline V gene encodes CDR1 KGHSH and CDR2 LQKENI. The CDR3 is made up of 14 amino acids. V was clipped by 3 bases and J by 2 bases, with 11 bases between them. In nucleotides, the CDR3 is TGTGCCAGCTCACCCCCTGGGGGCGCCTACGAGCAGTACTTC. Protein product: CASSPPGGAYEQYF.

For this clone: This sample includes further DNA sequences coding for the same CDR3. This chain links TRBV9 with TRBJ2-5; 7 nucleotides match TRBD2. V lost 0 bases to trimming and J lost 5 bases; unmatched junction nucleotides: 1. Germline V gene sequence: CDR1 SGDLS, CDR2 YYNGEE. This CDR3 has 13 amino acids. CDR3 protein: CASSVGRGETQYF. The DNA for the CDR3 is TGTGCCAGCAGCGTAGGGCGGGGGGAGACCCAGTACTTC.

V is TRBV30 and J is TRBJ2-7; a weak D match, TRBD1 (5 bases). The CDR3 has 13 residues. V lost 4 bases to trimming and J lost 2 bases, with 12 bases between them. CDR1 and CDR2 from the germline V gene are GTSNPN and SVGIG (reference sequence). CDR3 protein: CAWKQAGPYEQYF. In DNA, the CDR3 is TGTGCCTGGAAACAGGCTGGGCCCTACGAGCAGTACTTC.

CDR3: CASSLSGQGNTGELFF. The CDR3 DNA reads TGTGCCAGCAGTTTATCAGGACAGGGGAACACCGGGGAGCTGTTTTTT. V gene TRBV27 combines with J gene TRBJ2-2, with TRBD1 matching 8 bases. V lost 0 bases to trimming and J lost 1 base; unmatched junction nucleotides: 1. This CDR3 has 16 amino acids. Germline CDR1 and CDR2: MNHEY and SMNVEV (reference sequence).

The chain employs TRBV6-5 and TRBJ2-2; no firm D call. Deletions cut 3 bases from V and 4 bases from J, with 12 bases between. Germline CDR1 MNHEY, CDR2 SVGAGI. The CDR3 is made up of 15 amino acids. CDR3 sequence reads: CASSYTGPFTGELFF. The CDR3 DNA reads TGTGCCAGCAGTTATACCGGGCCCTTCACCGGGGAGCTGTTTTTT.

The chain has TRBV7-9 and TRBJ2-1, with TRBD1 as a possible D gene (6 bases). Trimming shortened V by 5 bases and J by 5 bases, and 10 bases separated the two germline ends. Germline CDR1 SEHNR, CDR2 FQNEAQ (reference sequence). The CDR3 runs to 13 residues. The CDR3 DNA follows: TGTGCCAGCAGCCAGGGGTTTCACAATGAGCAGTTCTTC. Protein product: CASSQGFHNEQFF.

The chain combines TRBV25-1 with TRBJ2-1, with TRBD2 matching 11 bases. The CDR3 runs 15 residues. V dropped 8 bases and J dropped 7; count of bases not matched to a gene: 10. Germline V lookup: CDR1 MGHDK, CDR2 SYGVNS. CDR3 bases: TGTGCCAGCCAAAAACCTAGCGGGGGGCCGAATGAGCAGTTCTTC. Its protein product is CASQKPSGGPNEQFF. Supplemented by reference TRBV25-1 and TRBJ2-1, the full variable domain reads EADIYQTPRYLVIGTGKKITLECSQTMGHDKMYWYQQDPGMELHLIHYSYGVNSTEKGDLSSESTVSRIRTEHFPLTLESARPSHTSQYLCASQKPSGGPNEQFFGPGTRLTVL.